The 21 T cell receptor beta chains below come from one sample, sequenced in a study of blood T cell repertoires in COVID-19. Assay used: immunoSEQ multiplex PCR; TCRdb lists only in-frame clones, some missing. Of some 150,000 clones in the sample, approximately 87% were seen once. The sequencing sample was made of PBMCs or T cells enriched from blood (not recorded which). The receptors stem from a woman between 45 and 60 years old who had recovered from COVID-19.

This clone showed up just a few times. This rearrangement joins TRBV5-1 to TRBJ1-5, with no clear D. Germline loops: CDR1 SGHRS, CDR2 YFSETQ. Between the trimmed V and J ends, which lost 0 bases and 5 bases, there was a span of 12 bases. The CDR3 is 15 residues long. CDR3: CASSLVPGADQPQHF. As DNA, the CDR3 is TGCGCCAGCAGCTTGGTTCCGGGTGCTGATCAGCCCCAGCATTTT.

The chain has TRBV28 and TRBJ1-6; D gene unclear. Trimming shortened V by 6 bases and J by 5 bases, and 8 bases separated the two germline ends. The CDR3 is made up of 13 amino acids. Germline CDR1 and CDR2: MDHEN and SYDVKM. DNA for the CDR3: TGTGCCAGCAGGTCCACAAATAATTCACCCCTCCACTTT. It encodes CASRSTNNSPLHF.

The table lists this clone with a count of one. The chain carries TRBV7-2 and TRBJ1-6; D unclear. Germline CDR1 is SGHTA and CDR2 is FQGNSA. The V end was cut by 1 base, the J end by 8 bases, with 12 bases between. The CDR3 totals 15 residues. Here the CDR3 DNA reads TGTGCCAGCAGCTTAGTATTAGGCGGCGATTCACCCCTCCACTTT. It is translated as CASSLVLGGDSPLHF.

The rearrangement uses TRBV7-8 and TRBJ1-1; D perhaps matches TRBD1 (5 bases). The germline gives CDR1 SGHVS, CDR2 FQNEAQ. V lost 5 bases, J lost 1 base, and 14 bases lay in between. This CDR3 has 15 residues. CDR3 bases: TGTGCCAGCAGCCTAACGACAACAGGGAACACTGAAGCTTTCTTT. This gives the protein CASSLTTTGNTEAFF.

The V and J genes are TRBV11-3 and TRBJ1-1; D remains unclear. CDR1 and CDR2 from the germline V gene are SGHNT and YENEEA. Trimming shortened V by 1 base and J by 0 bases, and 9 bases separated the two germline ends. This CDR3 is 15 amino acids long. CDR3 amino acids: CASSLGTIMNTEAFF. CDR3 bases: TGTGCCAGCAGCTTAGGAACAATAATGAACACTGAAGCTTTCTTT.

This chain links TRBV2 with TRBJ1-1; maybe TRBD1 (6 bases). Trimming cost V 5 bases and J 2 bases, with 12 bases left between them. There are 14 residues in the CDR3. Per germline, CDR1 SNHLY and CDR2 FYNNEI. CDR3 bases: TGTGCCAGCAGTTCCCAGGGGCCAAACACTGAAGCTTTCTTT. Amino acids: CASSSQGPNTEAFF.

This chain connects TRBV20-1 to TRBJ1-4; 7 bases map to TRBD1. From germline, CDR1 is DFQATT and CDR2 SNEGSKA (reference sequence). V was pared by 3 bases and J by 7 bases, with 8 bases of the junction left unmatched. This CDR3 region has 14 residues. CDR3 region: CSASGTAASEKLFF. In nucleotides, the CDR3 is TGCAGTGCTAGTGGGACAGCAGCAAGTGAAAAACTGTTTTTT.

The V gene is TRBV23-1, the J gene TRBJ2-4; 7 bases map to TRBD1. TRBV23-1 is assigned to the ORF class and has an uncertain function. The trim removed 7 bases at V and 0 bases at J, leaving 6 bases unmatched. The CDR3 has 15 amino acids. The CDR3 loop reads CASNGQELAKNIQYF. The CDR3, as DNA: TGCGCCAGCAACGGACAGGAGCTAGCCAAAAACATTCAGTACTTC.

The chain combines TRBV28 with TRBJ1-2; D unresolved. Germline V lookup: CDR1 MDHEN, CDR2 SYDVKM. The ends were cut back, 7 bases at V and 7 bases at J, with 16 bases in the middle. This CDR3 has 13 amino acids. The CDR3 DNA follows: TGTGCCAGCACCCCTTCCGTTCGGGTTGGCTACACCTTC. It specifies CASTPSVRVGYTF.

The V gene is TRBV4-2, the J gene TRBJ1-6; possibly TRBD1 for D (5 bases). CDR3 length: 16 amino acids. From germline, CDR1 is LGHNA and CDR2 YNFKEQ. Trimming pared 3 bases from V and 9 bases from J, leaving 18 bases between. CDR3 nucleotides: TGTGCCAGCAGCCAGCCGAAGGGGCGATGGGGTTCACCCCTCCACTTT. Translating it yields CASSQPKGRWGSPLHF.

CDR3 loop: CASSLDQGISGNTIYF. The CDR3, as DNA: TGTGCCAGCAGCTTGGACCAGGGGATAAGTGGAAACACCATATATTTT. The chain employs TRBV5-4 and TRBJ1-3, with D tentatively TRBD1 (6 bases). Germline V lookup: CDR1 SGHNT, CDR2 YYREEE (reference sequence). Trimming cost V 0 bases and J 3 bases, with 13 bases left between them. CDR3 length: 16 residues.

The rearrangement uses TRBV28 and TRBJ2-5; D is perhaps TRBD2 (6 bases). V lost 5 bases and J 5 bases, leaving 15 bases between the germline ends. This CDR3 has 14 amino acids. Germline CDR1 MDHEN, CDR2 SYDVKM. The CDR3 sequence is CASSLLLAWETQYF. As DNA, the CDR3 is TGTGCCAGCAGTCTTTTACTAGCCTGGGAGACCCAGTACTTC.

This clone was observed a single time. The chain links TRBV9 to TRBJ2-3; 7 positions match TRBD2. The CDR3 is 14 residues long. Looked up from germline, CDR1 is SGDLS and CDR2 is YYNGEE. Trimming took 10 bases from V and 0 from J; bases not matched to a gene: 8. CDR3 DNA sequence: TGTGCCCCGAGACTAGCTACTAGCACAGATACGCAGTATTTT. As protein: CAPRLATSTDTQYF.

The chain carries TRBV29-1 and TRBJ2-2; D is unclear. Germline CDR1 and CDR2: SQVTM and ANQGSEA. The length of the CDR3 is 13 residues. Trimming took off 5 bases at V and 7 bases at J, with 14 bases between the two ends. In DNA, the CDR3 is TGCAGCGTTTCCCGGGTTAAGGACGGGGAGCTGTTTTTT. Its translation is CSVSRVKDGELFF.

The chain uses TRBV7-2 and TRBJ2-7; 11 bases agree with TRBD2. The junction had 5 bases not matched to a gene; V was cut back by 5 bases and J by 5 bases. CDR1 is SGHTA, CDR2 FQGNSA, per germline. This CDR3 contains 14 residues. The CDR3 loop reads CASSQLAGVDEQYV. DNA of the CDR3: TGTGCCAGCAGCCAACTAGCGGGAGTGGACGAGCAGTACGTC.

The rearrangement links TRBV24-1 to TRBJ2-3, with 8 bases aligning to TRBD2. The CDR3 length is 19 residues. The V segment lost 4 bases and the J segment 1 base; nucleotides outside the gene matches: 15. Germline loops: CDR1 KGHDR, CDR2 SFDVKD. The CDR3 loop is CATSDSKPGGPLGTDTQYF. CDR3 DNA sequence: TGTGCCACCAGTGACTCCAAACCGGGAGGGCCATTAGGCACAGATACGCAGTATTTT.

V gene TRBV18 combines with J gene TRBJ1-1, with a tentative D call TRBD1 (5 bases). This CDR3 has 12 residues. Germline CDR1 reads KGHSH; CDR2 reads LQKENI. The germline V and J ends were trimmed by 3 bases and 11 bases, with 13 bases remaining between them. The CDR3 nucleotides read TGTGCCAGCTCACCCGCAGGGAAGAGGGCTTTCTTT. It translates to CASSPAGKRAFF.

DNA of the CDR3: TGTGCCAGCAGTTACTCGAGACTAGCGGGAGGTTCTAAAGATACGCAGTATTTT. Protein sequence: CASSYSRLAGGSKDTQYF. J is TRBJ2-3 and V is TRBV6-2 or TRBV6-3; 13 bases are shared with TRBD2. Trimming removed 0 bases from V and 5 bases from J; junction bases left unmatched: 8. The V gene's germline CDR1 is MNHEY and CDR2 SVGEGT. The CDR3 loop spans 18 amino acids.

The V gene is TRBV14, the J gene TRBJ2-3, with 9 bases lining up with TRBD2. J gave up 5 bases and V 3 bases, and 6 bases lay outside the gene matches. The CDR3 extends over 15 amino acids. Germline V gene data show CDR1 as SGHDN and CDR2 as FVKESK. CDR3 protein: CASSHIAGVKDTQYF. Written as DNA, the CDR3 is TGTGCCAGCAGCCACATAGCGGGAGTTAAAGATACGCAGTATTTT.

Worth noting for this clone: Germline is not matched at one junction end, which may reflect a read error. This chain joins TRBV10-3 and TRBJ1-2; D remains ambiguous. This CDR3 has 13 residues. Per germline, CDR1 ENHRY and CDR2 SYGVKD. CDR3 in amino acids: CAISAMTSSTPLF. The CDR3 DNA is TGTGCCATCAGTGCGATGACATCTTCTACGCCCCTCTTC.

This clone was seen a handful of times. This chain links TRBV6-5 with TRBJ1-1; 8 nucleotides match TRBD1. The CDR3 is made up of 14 amino acids. The germline V gene encodes CDR1 MNHEY and CDR2 SVGAGI. J lost 1 base, V lost 7 bases, and 5 bases had no gene match. The CDR3 coding sequence is TGTGCCAGCAAGCACAGGGGGGCGAACACTGAAGCTTTCTTT. It translates to CASKHRGANTEAFF.